This note documents a single T cell receptor (beta chain) sequence. This clone's antigen is unknown. There are no base qualities to consult, and no much larger clone falls within one base. The donors were healthy, HIV-negative adults with no recently reported acute infections or vaccinations. Only Caucasian adults living in Nashville, Tennessee, USA were represented among the donors. CD4+ T cells were enriched through magnetic negative selection, after which naive cells were positively selected on CD45RA and the remaining negative fraction served as the memory subset. Blood was obtained by leukapheresis, after which PBMCs were separated by Ficoll-Histopaque density gradient centrifugation and cryopreserved in liquid nitrogen vapor phase. Analytical flow cytometry was used to check the purity and quantity of every magnetically sorted T cell population. Genomic DNA was isolated from each sorted fraction and quantified by UV absorbance on a Nanodrop 2000c.

The data derive from a study of shared clonotypes between healthy human individuals (dated by TCRdb to 2019 to 2021). For the wider study: Two women and a few men aged 18 to 49 years were included in the cohort. Between about 0.85 and 8.9 billion PBMCs per donor were obtained by leukapheresis. For each donor, three plates each were used for CD4 naive and CD4 memory, two plates were used for CD8 naive, and one plate was used for CD8 memory. Blood TCR repertoires of five healthy adults were deeply sequenced to estimate repertoire size and the extent of clonotype sharing between individuals. To increase sequencing depth and limit assay-specific biases, TCR repertoire library preparation and sequencing were carried out by different laboratories using diverse techniques.

Inclusive of the bounding cysteine and phenylalanine, the CDR3 is 15 residues long. Only the CDR3 region is kept as DNA, spanning 45 bases read in frame from base 1. V lost 1 base and J lost 6 bases; the stretch between them is 13 bases long. Based on the germline V gene, the CDR1 and CDR2 sequences are SGHTA and FQGNSA. Overall study results and their limits: Naive subsets generally had larger estimated clonotype richness than memory subsets did. Sampling was restricted to blood, and TCR repertoires in tissue are likely to differ from TCR repertoires in blood. Higher generation probabilities were observed for clonotypes shared by all four sorted-subset donors than for non-shared clonotypes. Even with the large sequencing depth, rarefaction of the sorted-subset datasets indicated that sequencing was incomplete. Because the study included only a small number of donors, the genetic and exposure-history diversity represented was limited. Based on pairwise subsampling, the degree of clonotype sharing among donors was expected to be affected by sequencing depth. Sharing across a handful of donors was observed for around 5% of naive CD4, over 3% of naive CD8, around 2.5% of memory CD4, and less than 0.45% of memory CD8 clonotypes.

Using the deep immunoSEQ assay, TCR CDR3 regions were amplified from genomic DNA by multiplex PCR. Extracted genomic DNA from each cell subset was spread evenly across all wells of several immunoSEQ 96-well plates, with each plate serving as a replicate. For sorted subsets, each replicate PCR was loaded with roughly 0.2 ug genomic DNA, equivalent to 30,000 to 35,000 T cell genomes. Purified libraries were quantified with a Qubit 3.0 fluorometer, sized on a Bioanalyzer 2100, and re-quantified with the KAPA Library Quantification kit. Every immunoSEQ 96-well plate was sequenced on a separate single-read 150-cycle Illumina NextSeq 550 flow cell. The source study handled its data this way. Because only junctional sequences without quality scores were contained in the immunoSEQ output, filtering matching that applied to full-length reads could not be performed. Sequences were annotated with PyIR, a Python wrapper for IgBLAST v1.9, and V/J genes and CDR3 were assigned using IMGT germline references. Reads were removed for weak V/J assignments (E-value above 1e-6), missing CDR3, stop codons, out-of-frame junctions, or ambiguous translated residues. V3J clonotypes were defined as sequences sharing an identical inferred V gene, J gene, and CDR3 amino acid sequence. Percentage overlap between repertoires was calculated by dividing the number of shared unique clonotypes by the size of the smaller repertoire. Richness of each repertoire was evaluated using RTK rarefaction, the Chao1 estimator, and Recon v2.1 estimates of unobserved clonotypes. Generation probabilities for all TCRbeta clonotypes obtained by the gDNA method from a few donors were computed using OLGA. The table was pulled from immuneACCESS by TCRdb, which kept in-frame rearrangements only. Such tables lose some clones; where checked, under half of the loss comes from unresolved V genes, and the rest has no known cause. That table gives V, J and clone size, and the DNA gave D and trimming. Across this sample there are hundreds of thousands of clones, with approximately 79% seen only once. The biggest ten clones account for approximately 1.8% of the sample.

The clonotype comes from a woman in her 30s in good health. This chain is built from TRBV7-2 and TRBJ1-5; the D gene cannot be resolved reliably. Sequencing was performed on memory CD4+ T cells sorted from blood. The cell subset or site label corresponds to: CD45RA-negative fraction. The CDR3 reads as follows: CASSLGGRWGQPQHF. The DNA sequence reads TGTGCCAGCAGCTTAGGGGGTAGGTGGGGTCAGCCCCAGCATTTT.